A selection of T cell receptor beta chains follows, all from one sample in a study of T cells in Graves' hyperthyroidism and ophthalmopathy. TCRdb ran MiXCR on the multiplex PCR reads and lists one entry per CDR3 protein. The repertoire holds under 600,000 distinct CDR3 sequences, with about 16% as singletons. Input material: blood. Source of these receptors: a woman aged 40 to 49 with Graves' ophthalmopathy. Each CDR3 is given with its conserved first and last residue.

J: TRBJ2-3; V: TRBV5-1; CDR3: CASTGFSSTDTQYF
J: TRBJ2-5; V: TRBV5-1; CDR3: CASSGRTSGREVRETQYF
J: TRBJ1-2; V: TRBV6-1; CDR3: CASSPLGQGVGYGYTF
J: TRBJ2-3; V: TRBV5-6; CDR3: CASSFAGTTDTQYF
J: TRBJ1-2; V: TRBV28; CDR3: CASRRAPGTYGYTF
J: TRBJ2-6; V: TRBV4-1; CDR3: CASSQDIQGRSGANVLTF
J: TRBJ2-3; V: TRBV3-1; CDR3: CASSQDRMFQSSTDTQYF
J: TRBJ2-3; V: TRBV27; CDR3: CASSLVGNVGNTQYF
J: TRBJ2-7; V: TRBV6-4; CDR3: CASSEAGQRKAASYEQYF
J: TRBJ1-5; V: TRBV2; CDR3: CASSGQGLSNQPQHF
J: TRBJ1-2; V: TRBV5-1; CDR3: CASSSPSGTGDGYTF
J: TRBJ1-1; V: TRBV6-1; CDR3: CASSYYGTPNTEAFF
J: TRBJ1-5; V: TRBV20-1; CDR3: CSASLQHNQPQHF
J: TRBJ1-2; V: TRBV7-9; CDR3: CASSPSGSDGYTF
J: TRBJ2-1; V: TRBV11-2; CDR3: CASTGGWSYNEQFF
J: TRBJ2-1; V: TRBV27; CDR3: CASMASQGTSGSRHEQFF
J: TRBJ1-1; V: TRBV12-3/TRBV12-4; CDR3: CAGQPLQGQNTEAFF
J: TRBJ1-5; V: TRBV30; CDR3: CAWSVAGQIAGGQPQHF
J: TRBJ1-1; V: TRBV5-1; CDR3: CASSLSSEAEAFF
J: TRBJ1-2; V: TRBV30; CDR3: CAWRKWDNYGYTF
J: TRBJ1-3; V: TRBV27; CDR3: CASSPSGQDSGNTIYF
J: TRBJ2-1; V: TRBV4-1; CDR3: CASSPSGGRVGNEQFF
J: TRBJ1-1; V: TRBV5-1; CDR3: CASSLAPNTEAFF
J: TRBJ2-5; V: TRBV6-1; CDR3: CASSSGLAGGETQYF